The 9 T cell receptor beta chains below were found in one sample sequenced in a study of cytomegalovirus exposure and HLA in healthy donors. Assay used: immunoSEQ multiplex PCR; TCRdb lists only in-frame clones, some missing. The profile covers 200,000 to 250,000 clones, with around nine tenths appearing a single time and approximately 2.5% taken by the ten largest. The sample taken for sequencing was PBMCs. These receptors originate from a man younger than 30 in good health and CMV-seronegative.

J is TRBJ2-3 and V is TRBV27, with TRBD2 matching over 7 bases. The germline gives CDR1 MNHEY, CDR2 SMNVEV (reference sequence). The CDR3 has 18 residues. Losses at the gene ends were 5 bases for V and 3 bases for J; bases not matched to a gene: 17. The CDR3 protein is CASSLLPLGGGRTDTQYF. CDR3 DNA sequence: TGTGCCAGCAGTCTACTACCACTCGGCGGGGGAAGGACAGATACGCAGTATTTT.

In nucleotides, the CDR3 is TGTGCCAGCAGCTTAGATCGTCCCGCTACGATCTCTGGAAACACCATATATTTT. As protein: CASSLDRPATISGNTIYF. This sequence joins TRBV7-9 and TRBJ1-3; D remains unclear. The CDR3 loop spans 18 amino acids. Germline V lookup: CDR1 SEHNR, CDR2 FQNEAQ (reference sequence). V was trimmed by 1 base and J by 0 bases, leaving 16 bases between them.

V usage is TRBV2 and J usage is TRBJ2-3, with D unclear. V shed 11 bases and J shed 0 bases, with 15 bases lying between them. The CDR3 covers 14 residues. CDR1 is SNHLY and CDR2 is FYNNEI in the germline V gene. CDR3 residues: CAGSTSPSTDTQYF. The DNA for the CDR3 is TGTGCCGGATCGACATCCCCTAGCACAGATACGCAGTATTTT.

The chain joins TRBV28 to TRBJ2-6; D is ambiguous. The germline gives CDR1 MDHEN, CDR2 SYDVKM. The CDR3 covers 14 residues. Trimming cost V 4 bases and J 1 base, with 5 bases left between them. CDR3 region: CASSSSSGANVLTF. The CDR3 DNA sequence: TGTGCCAGCAGTTCCTCGTCTGGGGCCAACGTCCTGACTTTC.

The chain links TRBV7-2 to TRBJ1-5; TRBD1 might be the D (6 bases). There are 14 residues in the CDR3. Germline values: CDR1 SGHTA, CDR2 FQGNSA. Deletions cut 2 bases from V and 7 bases from J, with 12 bases between. The CDR3 spells CASSLRDTGQPQHF. Written as DNA, the CDR3 is TGTGCCAGCAGCTTACGGGACACCGGCCAGCCCCAGCATTTT.

This chain joins TRBV6-1 and TRBJ2-1, with 7 bases that match TRBD1. The CDR3 is 15 amino acids. After removal of 7 bases from V and 5 bases from J, the junction contained 11 bases not matched to a gene. Germline V gives CDR1 MNHNS, CDR2 SASEGT. The CDR3 is CASTYRQGPNNEQFF. CDR3 sequence (DNA): TGTGCCAGCACATACCGACAGGGCCCCAACAATGAGCAGTTCTTC.

V gene TRBV18 combines with J gene TRBJ2-5; D is possibly TRBD1 (6 bases). The germline CDR1 and CDR2 sequences are KGHSH and LQKENI. V lost 6 bases and J lost 5, with 19 bases in between. The length of the CDR3 is 15 residues. CDR3 sequence (DNA): TGTGCCAGCTCGACGGGCAGGGGTAGAGCGGAGACCCAGTACTTC. It encodes CASSTGRGRAETQYF.

This chain uses TRBV29-1 with TRBJ1-2, with a weak D call TRBD1 (5 bases). CDR3 size: 12 residues. Germline values: CDR1 SQVTM, CDR2 ANQGSEA. The CDR3 DNA follows: TGCACTATAGACAGTGTCGCAACGGGCTACACCTTC. Its translation is CTIDSVATGYTF.

In this sample, this clone turned up a few times. V and J are TRBV28 and TRBJ2-2; no definite D call. The CDR3 runs to 12 residues. Germline-derived CDR1 and CDR2 are MDHEN and SYDVKM. The ends were cut back, 11 bases at V and 0 bases at J, with 7 bases in the middle. CDR3 region: CAGQTNTGELFF. The CDR3 coding sequence is TGTGCCGGTCAGACGAACACCGGGGAGCTGTTTTTT. Full variable domain (outside the CDR3, taken from reference TRBV28 and TRBJ2-2): DVKVTQSSRYLVKRTGEKVFLECVQDMDHENMFWYRQDPGLGLRLIYFSYDVKMKEKGDIPEGYSVSREKKERFSLILESASTNQTSMYLCAGQTNTGELFFGEGSRLTVL.